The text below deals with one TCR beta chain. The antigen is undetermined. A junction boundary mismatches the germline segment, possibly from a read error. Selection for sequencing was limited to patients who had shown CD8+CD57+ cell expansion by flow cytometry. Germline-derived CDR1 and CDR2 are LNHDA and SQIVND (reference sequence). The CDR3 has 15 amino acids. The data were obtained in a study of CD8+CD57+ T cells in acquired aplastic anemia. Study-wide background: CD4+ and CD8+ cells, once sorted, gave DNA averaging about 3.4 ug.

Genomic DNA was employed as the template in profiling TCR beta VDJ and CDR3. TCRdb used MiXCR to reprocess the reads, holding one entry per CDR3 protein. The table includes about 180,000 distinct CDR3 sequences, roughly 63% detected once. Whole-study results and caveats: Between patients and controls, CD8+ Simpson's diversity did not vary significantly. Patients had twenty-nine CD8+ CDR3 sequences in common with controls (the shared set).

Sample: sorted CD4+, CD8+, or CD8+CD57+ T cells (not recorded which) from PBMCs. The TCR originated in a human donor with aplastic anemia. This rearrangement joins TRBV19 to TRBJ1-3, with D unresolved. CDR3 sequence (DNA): TGTGCCAGCAGCTTAGACTCGGACCCTGGAAGCACCATATATTTT. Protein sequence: CASSLDSDPGSTIYF.